What follows are 3 T cell receptor beta chains derived from one specimen sequenced in a study of T cells in Graves' hyperthyroidism and ophthalmopathy. The TCR beta CDR3 regions underwent amplification using RNA transcripts as the source. First-round RT-PCR targeting the TCR CDR3 was performed with the HTBI primer set. TCRdb ran MiXCR on the multiplex PCR reads and lists one entry per CDR3 protein. Seen here are 600,000 to 750,000 distinct CDR3 sequences, 17% observed once, and the top ten hold about a sixth. Sequencing was done on a sample of blood. These receptors were obtained from a man over 45 with Graves' hyperthyroidism.

This clonotype has only a few counts. This chain connects TRBV30 to TRBJ2-5; 12 bases match TRBD2. The CDR3 has 16 amino acids. CDR1 is GTSNPN and CDR2 is SVGIG in the germline V gene (reference sequence). With 3 bases clipped from V and 2 bases from J, the junction kept 7 bases outside the gene matches. The CDR3 loop reads CAWSAGLAGLQETQYF. The CDR3 DNA sequence: TGTGCCTGGAGCGCGGGACTAGCGGGCCTACAAGAGACCCAGTACTTC.

V and J are TRBV24-1 and TRBJ1-5; 9 positions match TRBD1. V lost 3 bases, J lost 4 bases, and 6 bases stayed unmatched. CDR1 is KGHDR and CDR2 is SFDVKD in the germline V gene. This CDR3 has 16 amino acids. CDR3 DNA sequence: TGTGCCACCAGTGATCCCACAGGGGGCTGGAATCAGCCCCAGCATTTT. Translated, it gives CATSDPTGGWNQPQHF.

There are many counts of this clonotype. This sequence joins TRBV2 and TRBJ2-6; TRBD1 agrees at 12 bases. V was clipped by 7 bases and J by 4 bases; unmatched bases: 11. From germline, CDR1 is SNHLY and CDR2 FYNNEI. This CDR3 is 18 amino acids long. The CDR3 sequence: CASTSGTGGARGANVLTF. CDR3 nucleotides: TGTGCCAGCACTTCCGGGACAGGGGGCGCGAGGGGGGCCAACGTCCTGACTTTC.